A single sample is the source of the 11 T cell receptor beta chains below, sequenced in a study of cytomegalovirus exposure and HLA in healthy donors. Primers included in the PCR were 60 Vbeta and 13 Jbeta primers. Generated by immunoSEQ multiplex PCR, the TCRdb table keeps only in-frame clones and is missing some. The profile shows roughly 200,000 clones, roughly 81% of them singletons. Source material: PBMCs. The receptor source for this set is a woman between 25 and 40 years old in good health and CMV-seropositive.

The chain combines TRBV28 with TRBJ1-5; 10 bases are shared with TRBD1. The length of the CDR3 is 15 residues. Germline CDR1 is MDHEN and CDR2 is SYDVKM. V lost 2 bases to trimming and J lost 5 bases; unmatched junction nucleotides: 3. CDR3: CASSLRGQGYQPQHF. In DNA, the CDR3 is TGTGCCAGCAGTTTAAGGGGACAGGGGTATCAGCCCCAGCATTTT.

This sequence joins TRBV4-3 and TRBJ2-7; D gene ambiguous. This CDR3 spans 13 amino acids. Trimming took off 4 bases at V and 5 bases at J, with 12 bases between the two ends. Germline V gene data show CDR1 as LGHNA and CDR2 as YSLEER. CDR3 region: CASSLTVMDEQYF. The DNA of the CDR3 is TGCGCCAGCAGCCTAACAGTGATGGACGAGCAGTACTTC.

This clone appeared a few times. The chain recombines TRBV6-1 with TRBJ2-2; 7 nucleotides line up with TRBD1. After removal of 3 bases from V and 4 bases from J, the junction contained 2 bases not matched to a gene. This CDR3 has 14 amino acids. Germline V gives CDR1 MNHNS, CDR2 SASEGT. CDR3 residues: CASSEGQPTGELFF. The CDR3 coding sequence is TGTGCCAGCAGTGAGGGACAGCCCACCGGGGAGCTGTTTTTT.

The chain recombines TRBV29-1 with TRBJ2-7; 8 bases agree with TRBD1. The CDR3 is made up of 12 amino acids. J was trimmed by 2 bases and V by 5 bases; bases with no gene match: 2. CDR1 and CDR2 from the germline V gene are SQVTM and ANQGSEA. The CDR3 spells CSVRTGTYEQYF. The CDR3 DNA sequence: TGCAGCGTTAGGACAGGGACCTACGAGCAGTACTTC.

This clone was detected only once. The chain employs TRBV28 and TRBJ1-1; D may be TRBD1 (5 bases). CDR3 size: 15 residues. V lost 5 bases and J lost 0, with 13 bases in between. Germline V gene data show CDR1 as MDHEN and CDR2 as SYDVKM. CDR3 sequence reads: CASSGRRGVNTEAFF. The CDR3 coding sequence is TGTGCCAGCAGTGGCCGACGGGGGGTGAACACTGAAGCTTTCTTT.

This chain joins TRBV5-4 and TRBJ1-1; 8 nucleotides align to TRBD1. Looked up from germline, CDR1 is SGHNT and CDR2 is YYREEE (reference sequence). J was trimmed by 4 bases and V by 2 bases; bases with no gene match: 4. This CDR3 is built from 14 residues. CDR3 bases: TGTGCCAGCAGCTTTACAGGGGGTGGCACTGAAGCTTTCTTT. Protein sequence: CASSFTGGGTEAFF.

This chain links TRBV28 with TRBJ2-7; 11 positions agree with TRBD2. Germline CDR1 MDHEN, CDR2 SYDVKM. The CDR3 runs 17 residues. The V and J ends lost 5 bases and 3 bases, in that order; junction bases with no gene match: 12. This CDR3 reads CASSASYGTSGVYEQYF. CDR3 DNA sequence: TGTGCCAGCAGTGCAAGCTATGGGACTAGCGGTGTCTACGAGCAGTACTTC.

This chain uses TRBV7-3 with TRBJ2-6; 7 bases are a match to TRBD1. Germline lookup yields CDR1 SGHTA and CDR2 FQGTGA. V was clipped by 6 bases and J by 2 bases; unmatched bases: 7. This CDR3 comprises 16 residues. The CDR3 sequence is CASSLIGTAGANVLTF. CDR3 nucleotides: TGTGCCAGCAGTTTGATCGGGACAGCTGGGGCCAACGTCCTGACTTTC.

The chain links TRBV30 to TRBJ2-1, with 11 bases fitting TRBD1. CDR3 length: 15 amino acids. CDR1 and CDR2 (germline): GTSNPN, SVGIG (reference sequence). V shed 2 bases and J 7 bases; nucleotides not matched to a gene: 7. The CDR3 region is CAWSSGQGAWNEQFF. The CDR3, as DNA: TGTGCCTGGAGTAGCGGACAGGGGGCTTGGAATGAGCAGTTCTTC.

J is TRBJ2-7 and V is TRBV4-2, with a possible D match to TRBD2 (6 bases). Per the germline V gene, CDR1 is LGHNA and CDR2 is YNFKEQ. The CDR3 extends over 16 amino acids. The germline V and J ends were trimmed by 6 bases and 7 bases, with 25 bases remaining between them. The chain's CDR3 is CASRRTGTPGVGEQYF. CDR3 in DNA: TGTGCCAGCAGACGTACCGGGACTCCGGGGGTAGGGGAGCAGTACTTC.

This clone was found a few times. The V gene is TRBV19, the J gene TRBJ2-2, with 12 bases that match TRBD2. The CDR3 totals 16 residues. V gave up 5 bases and J gave up 5 bases; unmatched junction bases: 6. Germline V gene data show CDR1 as LNHDA and CDR2 as SQIVND (reference sequence). The DNA of the CDR3 is TGTGCCAGTAGTCTCAGGGGGACTAGCGGGACCGGGGAGCTGTTTTTT. It translates to CASSLRGTSGTGELFF.